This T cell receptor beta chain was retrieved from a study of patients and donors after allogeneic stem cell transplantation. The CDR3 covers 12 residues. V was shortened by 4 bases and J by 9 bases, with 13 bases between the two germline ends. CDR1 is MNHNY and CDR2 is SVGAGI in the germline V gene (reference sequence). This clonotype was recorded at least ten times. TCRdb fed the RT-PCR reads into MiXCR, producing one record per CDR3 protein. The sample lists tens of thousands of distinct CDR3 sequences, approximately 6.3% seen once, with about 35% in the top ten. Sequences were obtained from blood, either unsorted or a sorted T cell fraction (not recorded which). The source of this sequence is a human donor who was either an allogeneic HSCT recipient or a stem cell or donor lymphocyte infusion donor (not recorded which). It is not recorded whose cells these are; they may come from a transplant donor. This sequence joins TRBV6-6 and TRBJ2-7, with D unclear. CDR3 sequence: CASSSPLLGQYF. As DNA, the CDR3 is TGTGCCAGCAGTTCCCCCCTATTGGGGCAGTACTTC.